This record covers a single TCR beta chain. Its binding antigen is unknown. No qualities accompany the bases; no much larger clone lies one base away. Trimming removed 5 bases from V and 2 bases from J, leaving 10 bases between the germline ends. The germline V gene encodes CDR1 SGHTA and CDR2 FQGNSA. The CDR3 runs 15 amino acids, cysteine and phenylalanine included. Only CDR3 DNA is held: 45 bases, read in frame from base 1. The data belong to a study of CD4 T cells in lung cancer (dated by TCRdb to 2018 to 2020). Study-level background: To find responses to candidate mutation-encoded neoepitopes, the study screened blood T cells from NSCLC patients and isolated neoantigen-specific CD4+ T-cell clones and TCRs. The resected patients had lung adenocarcinoma or squamous cell carcinoma, were aged 60 to 69 at blood donation, and mostly were former smokers. TCRB deep sequencing tracked the frequency of neoantigen-specific clonotypes in tumor resections, non-adjacent lung and cultured T-cell products. Treatments received by the patients before blood donation included platinum chemotherapy, and some patients received nivolumab or pembrolizumab. What the research found in general, with its limitations: Some blood-derived responses might reflect in vitro priming of naive T cells or cross-reactivity rather than memory responses to the cancer. Nonspecific IFNgamma producers of unknown purity were included among IFNgamma-sorted cells, so expanded lines were found to range from monoclonal to oligoclonal.

PBMCs were stimulated with mutant 27-mer peptides plus IL21, IL7, IL15 and IL2 for around 13 days, then restimulated with peptide-pulsed autologous B cells. Live IFNgamma-secreting T cells were sorted by cytokine capture on a FACS Aria2 after restimulation with peptide-pulsed B cells. Sorted cells were expanded at limiting dilution, 3 or 10 cells per well, with irradiated allogeneic PBMCs, phytohemagglutinin and IL2 for about 13 to 20 days. Either peripheral blood samples or leukapheresis products were collected from the patients. The antigen specificity of expanded lines was screened by IFNgamma ELISA against autologous B cells pulsed with mutant peptides. Libraries came from the immunoSEQ multiplex PCR assay. DNA was isolated with Qiagen DNeasy or QIAamp micro DNA kits and TCRB sequenced with the Adaptive Biotechnology human TCRB sequencing kit. An Illumina MiSeq was used to sequence the TCRB libraries. The authors processed their data as follows. TCRB sequence data were analyzed using the kit provider's software, and tumor enrichment of clonotype templates was assessed with Fisher's exact test. Sourced from immuneACCESS, this table was stored by TCRdb with only in-frame sequences that have V and J called. A share of the clones is absent; for the studies checked, an unresolved V gene accounts for under half, and the remainder has no known explanation. The V and J calls and clone size were taken over from that table, and D and trimming were inferred from the DNA. In this sample the table shows 200 to 300 clones, 70% to 90% of which occur a single time. More than 80% of the sample is held by the ten biggest clonotypes.

The sequenced material came from a CD4+ T cell line or clone grown in culture. Recombination linked TRBV7-2 to TRBJ1-6, with no confidently assigned D gene. The origin of this receptor is a woman aged 55-70 years with non-small cell lung cancer. Some clones in this sample may be carry-over from other donors' samples. CDR3 region: CASSPDVPYNSPLHF. The DNA reads TGTGCCAGCAGCCCGGATGTCCCCTATAATTCACCCCTCCACTTT.